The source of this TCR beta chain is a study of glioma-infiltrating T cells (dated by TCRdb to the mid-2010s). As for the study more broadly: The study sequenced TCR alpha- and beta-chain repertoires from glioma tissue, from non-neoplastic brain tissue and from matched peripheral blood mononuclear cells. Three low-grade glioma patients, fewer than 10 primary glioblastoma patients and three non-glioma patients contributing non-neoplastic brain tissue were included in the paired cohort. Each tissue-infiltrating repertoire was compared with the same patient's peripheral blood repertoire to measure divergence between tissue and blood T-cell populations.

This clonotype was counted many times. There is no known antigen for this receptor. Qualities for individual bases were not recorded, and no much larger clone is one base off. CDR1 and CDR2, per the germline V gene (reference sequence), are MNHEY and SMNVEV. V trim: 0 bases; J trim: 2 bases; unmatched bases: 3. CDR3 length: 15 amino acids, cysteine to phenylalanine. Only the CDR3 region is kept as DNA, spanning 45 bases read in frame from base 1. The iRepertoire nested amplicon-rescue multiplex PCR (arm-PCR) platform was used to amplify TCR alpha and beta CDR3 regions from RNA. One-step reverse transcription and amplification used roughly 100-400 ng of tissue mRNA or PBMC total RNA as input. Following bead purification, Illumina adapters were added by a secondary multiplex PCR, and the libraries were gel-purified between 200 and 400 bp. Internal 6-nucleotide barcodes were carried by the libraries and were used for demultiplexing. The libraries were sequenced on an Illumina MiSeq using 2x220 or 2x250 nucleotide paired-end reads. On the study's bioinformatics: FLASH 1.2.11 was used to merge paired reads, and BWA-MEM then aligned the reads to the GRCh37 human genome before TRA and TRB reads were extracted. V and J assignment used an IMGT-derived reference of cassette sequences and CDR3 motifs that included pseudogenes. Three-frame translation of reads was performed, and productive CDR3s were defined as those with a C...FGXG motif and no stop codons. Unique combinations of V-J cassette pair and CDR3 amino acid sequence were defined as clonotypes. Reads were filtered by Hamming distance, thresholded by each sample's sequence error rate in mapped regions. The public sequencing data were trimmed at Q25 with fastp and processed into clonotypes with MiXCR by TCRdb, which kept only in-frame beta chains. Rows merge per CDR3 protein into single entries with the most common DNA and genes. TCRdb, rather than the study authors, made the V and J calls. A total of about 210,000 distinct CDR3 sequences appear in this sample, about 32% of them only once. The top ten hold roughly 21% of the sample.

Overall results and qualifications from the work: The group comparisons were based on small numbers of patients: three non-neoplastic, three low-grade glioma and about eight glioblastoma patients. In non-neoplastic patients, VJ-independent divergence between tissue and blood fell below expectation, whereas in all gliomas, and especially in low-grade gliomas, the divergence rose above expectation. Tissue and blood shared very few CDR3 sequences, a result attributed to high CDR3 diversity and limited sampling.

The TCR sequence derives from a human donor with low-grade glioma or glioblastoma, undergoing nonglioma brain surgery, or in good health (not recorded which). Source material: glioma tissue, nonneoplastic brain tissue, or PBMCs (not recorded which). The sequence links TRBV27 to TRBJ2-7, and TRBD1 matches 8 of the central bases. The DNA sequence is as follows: TGTGCCAGCAGTTTATCCGGACAGGGAACCTACGAGCAGTACTTC. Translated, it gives CASSLSGQGTYEQYF.